This TCR beta chain is from a study of blood T cell repertoires in COVID-19 (TCRdb year 2020). With respect to the entire study: Samples covering the acute and convalescent phases of COVID-19 were provided by collaborators in the United States, Italy and Spain. The dataset comprised deeply sampled blood TCRbeta repertoires from subjects exposed to, actively infected with, or recovered from COVID-19. Where available, HLA class I and class II types were obtained from metadata supplied by the sample provider rather than from assay-based typing. Nearly every sample came with metadata listing a de-identified subject ID, COVID-19 status, age in years and sex. Samples came from the ongoing ImmuneRACE study (first 160 participants) plus 1,254 subjects from 6 global collaborators. The material from the prospective study consisted of cDNA or gDNA derived from T cells, B-cell-depleted T cells, or PBMCs. The repertoires were released in a freely available public database intended as a resource for research on the immune response to SARS-CoV-2.

TCRbeta CDR3 regions were amplified from genomic DNA using the immunoSEQ Assay, a bias-controlled multiplex PCR. The study's processing was this. Within the assay, amplification of reference gene primers was used to estimate how many nucleated cells each sample contained. To quantify the absolute abundance of each unique TCRbeta CDR3 rearrangement, sequence reads were collapsed and filtered. For each sample, productive Simpson clonality was calculated by taking the square root of Simpson's diversity index across productive rearrangements. TCRdb retrieved this table from immuneACCESS and kept in-frame rearrangements only. Not all clones are present; in checked studies, unresolved V genes account for under half, and no reason is known for the remainder. V and J calls and clone size are those listed in that table; D and trimming were worked out from the DNA. This sample lists 200,000 to 250,000 clones; approximately 84% were detected once. The ten largest clones capture around 3.1% of the sample.

The paper's findings and limits, for the study overall: The amount of clinical and demographic metadata varied by source and participant and was provided uncurated.

Samples from volunteer blood donors who had recovered from COVID-19 were contributed by a second Seattle source. The collaborating institutions used their own protocols to collect whole blood in K2EDTA tubes. For TCRbeta analysis, collaborators shipped samples in one of three forms: frozen whole blood, isolated PBMCs, or DNA extracted from either of those sample types. A few counts support this clone. Its antigen remains undetermined. No per-base quality is available; no much larger clone lies one base away. At the junction V is shortened by 1 base and J by 2 bases, with 9 bases in between. From the germline V gene (reference sequence), CDR1 is LNHDA and CDR2 is SQIVND. The CDR3 starts with the cysteine, ends with the phenylalanine, and has 14 residues. The DNA shown is the 42-base CDR3, in frame from base 1.

The receptor chain draws on TRBV19 and TRBJ2-7, with no confidently assigned D gene. The TCR comes from a woman in her 30s who had recovered from COVID-19. Sample: peripheral blood. The CDR3 reads as follows: CASSIAAGPYEQYF. The DNA is TGTGCCAGTAGTATAGCGGCAGGTCCCTACGAGCAGTACTTC.